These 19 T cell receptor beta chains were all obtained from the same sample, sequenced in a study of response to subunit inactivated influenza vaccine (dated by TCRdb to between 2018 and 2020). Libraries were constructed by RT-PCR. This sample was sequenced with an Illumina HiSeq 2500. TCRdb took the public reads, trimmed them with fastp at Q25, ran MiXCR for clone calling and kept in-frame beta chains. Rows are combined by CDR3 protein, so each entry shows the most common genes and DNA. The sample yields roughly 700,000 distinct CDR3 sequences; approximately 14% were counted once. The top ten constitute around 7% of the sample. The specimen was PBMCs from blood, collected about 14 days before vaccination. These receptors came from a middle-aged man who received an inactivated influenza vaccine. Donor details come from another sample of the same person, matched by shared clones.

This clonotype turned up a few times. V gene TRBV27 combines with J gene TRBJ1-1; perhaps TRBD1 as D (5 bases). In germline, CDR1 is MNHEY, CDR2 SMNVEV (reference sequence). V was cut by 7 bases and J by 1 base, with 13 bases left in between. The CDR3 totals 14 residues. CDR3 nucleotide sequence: TGTGCCAGCAAACTCGGGCAGGGGAACACTGAAGCTTTCTTT. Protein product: CASKLGQGNTEAFF.

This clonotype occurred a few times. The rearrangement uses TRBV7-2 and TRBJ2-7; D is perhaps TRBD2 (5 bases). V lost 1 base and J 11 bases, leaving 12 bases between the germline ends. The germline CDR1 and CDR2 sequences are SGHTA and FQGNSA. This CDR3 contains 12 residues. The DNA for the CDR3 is TGTGCCAGCAGCTTAGGTTACGGGGAGAAGTACTTC. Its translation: CASSLGYGEKYF.

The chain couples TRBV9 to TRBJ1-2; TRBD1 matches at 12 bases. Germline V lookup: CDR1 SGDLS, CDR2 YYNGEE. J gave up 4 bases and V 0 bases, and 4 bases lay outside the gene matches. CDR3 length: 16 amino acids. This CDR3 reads CASSVGDRGLVYGYTF. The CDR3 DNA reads TGTGCCAGCAGCGTAGGGGACAGGGGGCTTGTCTATGGCTACACCTTC.

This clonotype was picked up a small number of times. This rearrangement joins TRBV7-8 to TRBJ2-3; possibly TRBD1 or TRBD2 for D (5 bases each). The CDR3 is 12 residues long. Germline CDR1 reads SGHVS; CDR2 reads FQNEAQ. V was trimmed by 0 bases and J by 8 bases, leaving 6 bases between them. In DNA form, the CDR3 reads TGTGCCAGCAGCTTAGCAGGGACTACGCAGTATTTT. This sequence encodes CASSLAGTTQYF. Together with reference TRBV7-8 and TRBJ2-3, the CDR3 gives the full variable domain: GAGVSQSPRYKVAKRGQDVALRCDPISGHVSLFWYQQALGQGPEFLTYFQNEAQLDKSGLPSDRFFAERPEGSVSTLKIQRTQQEDSAVYLCASSLAGTTQYFGPGTRLTVL.

CDR3 nucleotide sequence: TGTGCCACCAGCAGGTGGACCGGTAGCACAGATACGCAGTATTTT. The encoded protein is CATSRWTGSTDTQYF. The rearrangement joins TRBV15 to TRBJ2-3; D not certain. V shed 3 bases and J shed 0 bases, with 10 bases lying between them. The germline V gene has CDR1 LNHNV and CDR2 YYDKDF (reference sequence). The CDR3 runs to 15 residues.

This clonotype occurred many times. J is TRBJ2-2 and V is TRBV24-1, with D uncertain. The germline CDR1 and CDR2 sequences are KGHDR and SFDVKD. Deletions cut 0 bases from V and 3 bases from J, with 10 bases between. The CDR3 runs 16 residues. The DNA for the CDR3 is TGTGCCACCAGTGATTTGAAGGCAGGAGACACCGGGGAGCTGTTTTTT. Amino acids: CATSDLKAGDTGELFF.

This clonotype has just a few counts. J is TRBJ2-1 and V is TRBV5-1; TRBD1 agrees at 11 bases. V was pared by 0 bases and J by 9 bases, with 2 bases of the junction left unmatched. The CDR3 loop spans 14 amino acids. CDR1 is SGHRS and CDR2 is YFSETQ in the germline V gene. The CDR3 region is CASSLGDRGSEQFF. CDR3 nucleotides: TGCGCCAGCAGCTTGGGGGACAGGGGGTCTGAGCAGTTCTTC.

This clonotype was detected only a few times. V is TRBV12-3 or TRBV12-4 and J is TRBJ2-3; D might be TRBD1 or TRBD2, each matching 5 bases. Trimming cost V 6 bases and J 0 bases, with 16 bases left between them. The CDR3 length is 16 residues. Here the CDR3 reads CASSIRRDASTDTQYF. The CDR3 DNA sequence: TGTGCCAGCAGCATACGCCGGGACGCTAGCACAGATACGCAGTATTTT.

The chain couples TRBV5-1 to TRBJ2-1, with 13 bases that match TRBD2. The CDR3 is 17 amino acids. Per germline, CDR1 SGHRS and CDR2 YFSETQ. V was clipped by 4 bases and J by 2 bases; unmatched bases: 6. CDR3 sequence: CASSLLAGGRTYNEQFF. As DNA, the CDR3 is TGCGCCAGCAGCCTACTAGCGGGAGGGCGGACCTACAATGAGCAGTTCTTC.

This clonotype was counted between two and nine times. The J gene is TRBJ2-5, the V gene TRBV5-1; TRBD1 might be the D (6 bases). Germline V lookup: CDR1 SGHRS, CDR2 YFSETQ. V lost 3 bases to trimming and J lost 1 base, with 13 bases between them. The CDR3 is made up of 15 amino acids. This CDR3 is CASSSTGSLQETQYF. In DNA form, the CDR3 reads TGCGCCAGCAGCTCGACAGGCTCCCTCCAAGAGACCCAGTACTTC.

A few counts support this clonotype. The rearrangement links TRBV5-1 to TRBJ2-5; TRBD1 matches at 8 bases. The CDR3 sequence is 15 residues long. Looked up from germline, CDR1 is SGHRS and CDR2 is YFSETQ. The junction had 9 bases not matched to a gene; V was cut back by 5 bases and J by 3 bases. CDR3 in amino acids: CASRLQGALEETQYF. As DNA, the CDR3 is TGCGCCAGCAGGTTGCAGGGGGCATTAGAAGAGACCCAGTACTTC. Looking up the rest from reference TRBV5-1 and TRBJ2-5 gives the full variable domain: KAGVTQTPRYLIKTRGQQVTLSCSPISGHRSVSWYQQTPGQGLQFLFEYFSETQRNKGNFPGRFSGRQFSNSRSEMNVSTLELGDSALYLCASRLQGALEETQYFGPGTRLLVL.

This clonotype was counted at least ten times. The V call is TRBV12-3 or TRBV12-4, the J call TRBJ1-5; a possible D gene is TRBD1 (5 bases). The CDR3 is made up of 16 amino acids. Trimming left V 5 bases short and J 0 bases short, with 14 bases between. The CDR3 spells CASSPRGVYSNQPQHF. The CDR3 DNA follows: TGTGCCAGCAGTCCCCGAGGGGTTTATAGCAATCAGCCCCAGCATTTT.

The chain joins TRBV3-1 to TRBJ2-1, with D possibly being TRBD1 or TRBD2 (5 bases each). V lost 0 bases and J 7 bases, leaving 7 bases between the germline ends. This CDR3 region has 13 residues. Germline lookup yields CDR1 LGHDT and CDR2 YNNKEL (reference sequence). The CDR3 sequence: CASSQDWGNEQFF. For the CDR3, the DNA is TGTGCCAGCAGCCAAGACTGGGGGAATGAGCAGTTCTTC.

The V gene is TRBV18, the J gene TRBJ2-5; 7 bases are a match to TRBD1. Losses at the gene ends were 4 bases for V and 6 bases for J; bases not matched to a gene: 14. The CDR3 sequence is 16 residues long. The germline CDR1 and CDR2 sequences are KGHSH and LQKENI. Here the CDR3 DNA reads TGTGCCAGCTCACAACCGGGACAGCGGTTTAAGCAGACCCAGTACTTC. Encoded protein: CASSQPGQRFKQTQYF.

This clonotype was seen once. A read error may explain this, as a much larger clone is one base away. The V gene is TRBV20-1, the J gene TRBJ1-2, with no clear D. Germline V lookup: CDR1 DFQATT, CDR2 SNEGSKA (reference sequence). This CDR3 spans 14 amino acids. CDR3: CSARDSGRNYGFTF. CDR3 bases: TGCAGTGCTAGAGATTCCGGCAGGAACTATGGCTTCACCTTC.

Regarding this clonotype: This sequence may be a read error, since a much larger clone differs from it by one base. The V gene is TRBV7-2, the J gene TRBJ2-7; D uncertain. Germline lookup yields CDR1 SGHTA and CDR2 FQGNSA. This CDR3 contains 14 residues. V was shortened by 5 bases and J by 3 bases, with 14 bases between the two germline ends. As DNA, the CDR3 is TGTGCCAGCAGCCAGGCCTTTGGTCTCTACGAGCAGTACTTC. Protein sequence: CASSQAFGLYEQYF.

As DNA, the CDR3 is TGCAGTGCTAGAGGACTAGCGGGAGCCTCTGGGGAGCAGTTCTTC. It codes for CSARGLAGASGEQFF. This chain connects TRBV20-1 to TRBJ2-1; TRBD2 matches 12 bases. V was pared by 1 base and J by 10 bases, with 8 bases of the junction left unmatched. CDR1 is DFQATT and CDR2 is SNEGSKA in the germline V gene (reference sequence). CDR3 length equals 15 residues.

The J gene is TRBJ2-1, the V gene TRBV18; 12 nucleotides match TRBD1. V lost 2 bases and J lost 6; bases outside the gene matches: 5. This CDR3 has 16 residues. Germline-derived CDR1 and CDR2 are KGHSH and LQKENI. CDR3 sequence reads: CASSPGDRGHGNEQFF. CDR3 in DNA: TGTGCCAGCTCACCAGGGGACAGGGGGCATGGCAATGAGCAGTTCTTC. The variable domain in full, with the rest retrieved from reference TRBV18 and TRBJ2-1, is NAGVMQNPRHLVRRRGQEARLRCSPMKGHSHVYWYRQLPEEGLKFMVYLQKENIIDESGMPKERFSAEFPKEGPSILRIQQVVRGDSAAYFCASSPGDRGHGNEQFFGPGTRLTVL.

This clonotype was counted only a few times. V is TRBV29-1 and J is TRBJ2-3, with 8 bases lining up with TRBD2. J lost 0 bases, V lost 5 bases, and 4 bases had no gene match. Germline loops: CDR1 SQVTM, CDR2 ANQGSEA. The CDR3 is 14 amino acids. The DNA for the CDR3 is TGCAGCGTTCTAGGCGGGAGGAGCACAGATACGCAGTATTTT. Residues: CSVLGGRSTDTQYF.